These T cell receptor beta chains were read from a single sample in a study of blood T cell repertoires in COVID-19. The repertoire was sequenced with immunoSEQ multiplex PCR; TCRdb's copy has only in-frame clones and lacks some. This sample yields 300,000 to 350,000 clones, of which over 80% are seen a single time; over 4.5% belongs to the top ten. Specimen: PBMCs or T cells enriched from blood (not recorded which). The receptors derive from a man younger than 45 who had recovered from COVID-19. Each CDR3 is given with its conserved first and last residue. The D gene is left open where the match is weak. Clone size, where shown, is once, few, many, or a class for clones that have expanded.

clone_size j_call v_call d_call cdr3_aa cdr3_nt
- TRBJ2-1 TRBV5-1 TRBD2 CASSLGRGDDYNEQFF TGCGCCAGCAGCTTGGGACGGGGGGACGACTACAATGAGCAGTTCTTC
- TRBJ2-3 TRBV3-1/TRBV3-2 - CASNLGGIADTQYF TGTGCCAGCAACCTGGGGGGAATCGCAGATACGCAGTATTTT
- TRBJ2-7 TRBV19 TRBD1 CASSLTGVEQYF TGTGCCAGTAGCCTGACAGGGGTCGAGCAGTACTTC
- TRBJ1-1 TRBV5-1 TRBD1 CASSYAGGNTEAFF TGCGCCAGCAGCTACGCAGGGGGAAACACTGAAGCTTTCTTT
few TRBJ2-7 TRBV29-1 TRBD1 CSVAGTGGGEQYF TGCAGCGTCGCTGGGACAGGGGGGGGTGAGCAGTACTTC
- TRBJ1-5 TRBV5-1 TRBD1 CASSLGQGGNQPQHF TGCGCCAGCAGCTTGGGACAGGGGGGCAATCAGCCCCAGCATTTT
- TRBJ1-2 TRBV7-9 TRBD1 CASSLAGQGAPYGYTF TGTGCCAGCAGCTTAGCCGGACAGGGGGCTCCCTATGGCTACACCTTC
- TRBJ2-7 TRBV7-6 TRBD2 CASSLFPSGEDEQYF TGTGCCAGCAGCTTATTCCCTAGCGGGGAGGACGAGCAGTACTTC
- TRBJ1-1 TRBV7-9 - CASSPPDSNTEAFF TGTGCCAGCAGCCCTCCCGACAGCAACACTGAAGCTTTCTTT
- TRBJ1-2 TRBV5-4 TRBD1 CASSRGQGRSFYGYTF TGTGCCAGCAGCCGGGGACAGGGCCGATCTTTCTATGGCTACACCTTC
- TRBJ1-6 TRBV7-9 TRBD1 CASSSGTGSAALHF TGTGCCAGCAGCTCCGGGACAGGGAGTGCGGCCCTCCACTTT
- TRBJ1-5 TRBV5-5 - CASSFEGGGRPQHF TGTGCCAGCAGCTTTGAGGGTGGAGGGCGGCCCCAGCATTTT
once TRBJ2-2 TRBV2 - CASSPLLGPELAGELFF TGTGCCAGCAGTCCCTTACTCGGTCCCGAGTTGGCCGGGGAGCTGTTTTTT
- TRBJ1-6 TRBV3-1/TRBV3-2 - CASSQDHRHSYNSPLHF TGTGCCAGCAGCCAAGATCACAGGCACTCCTATAATTCACCCCTCCACTTT
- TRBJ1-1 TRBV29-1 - CSVVGGGMNTEAFF TGCAGCGTTGTGGGGGGAGGAATGAACACTGAAGCTTTCTTT
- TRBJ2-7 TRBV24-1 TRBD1 CATSGLRTGEAYEQYF TGTGCCACCAGTGGCCTCCGGACAGGGGAGGCCTACGAGCAGTACTTC
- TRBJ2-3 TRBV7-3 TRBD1 CASRRGGDTDTQYF TGTGCCAGCAGAAGAGGGGGCGACACAGATACGCAGTATTTT
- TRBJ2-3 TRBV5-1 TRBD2 CASSSATSGYSTDTQYF TGCGCCAGCAGCTCAGCTACTAGCGGTTATAGCACAGATACGCAGTATTTT
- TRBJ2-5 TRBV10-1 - CASSEGQRETQYF TGCGCCAGCAGTGAGGGACAGAGAGAGACCCAGTACTTC
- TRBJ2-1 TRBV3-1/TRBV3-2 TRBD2 CASSPRGSGGTYSYNEQFF TGTGCCAGCAGCCCTCGTGGTAGCGGGGGCACCTACTCCTACAATGAGCAGTTCTTC
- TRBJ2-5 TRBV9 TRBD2 CASSVGIAGSETQYF TGTGCCAGCAGCGTAGGGATAGCGGGGTCAGAGACCCAGTACTTC
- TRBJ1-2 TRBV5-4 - CASSALTAGYTF TGTGCCAGCAGCGCCCTAACAGCTGGCTACACCTTC
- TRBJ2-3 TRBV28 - CASTARALADTQYF TGTGCCTCCACGGCCAGGGCGCTGGCAGATACGCAGTATTTT
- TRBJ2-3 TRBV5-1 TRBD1 CASSTRDSLPDTQYF TGCGCCAGCAGCACCCGGGACAGCCTCCCAGATACGCAGTATTTT
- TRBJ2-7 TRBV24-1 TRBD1 CATSDPTGTGDLGSYEQYF TGTGCCACCAGTGATCCAACTGGGACAGGGGATCTGGGCTCCTACGAGCAGTACTTC
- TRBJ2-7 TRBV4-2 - CASSQAGLLGYEQYF TGTGCCAGCAGCCAGGCGGGACTCCTAGGCTACGAGCAGTACTTC
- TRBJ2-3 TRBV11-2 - CASSSFRRRTVPSTDTQYF TGTGCCAGCAGCTCTTTTAGGAGAAGGACAGTCCCTAGCACAGATACGCAGTATTTT
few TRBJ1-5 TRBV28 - CASSLRRTVVGQPQHF TGTGCCAGCAGTCTTAGAAGGACTGTGGTAGGGCAGCCCCAGCATTTT
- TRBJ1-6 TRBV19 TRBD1 CASSMRAGGFDNSPLHF TGTGCCAGTAGTATGAGGGCAGGGGGCTTCGATAATTCACCCCTCCACTTT
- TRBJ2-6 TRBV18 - CASSPSIDGANVLTF TGTGCCAGCTCACCATCTATAGATGGGGCCAACGTCCTGACTTTC